These 25 T cell receptor beta chains were all obtained from the same sample, sequenced in a study of early T cells in non-severe SARS-CoV-2 infection. TCRdb used MiXCR to reprocess the 5' RACE reads, holding one entry per CDR3 protein. Counted here are roughly 93,000 distinct CDR3 sequences, 14% to 15% occurring once; the ten biggest clones make up approximately 0.62%. The specimen was whole blood. All receptors come from an adult who was a healthcare worker with PCR-confirmed SARS-CoV-2 infection or an uninfected control (not recorded which).

The chain joins TRBV29-1 to TRBJ1-2; 7 positions agree with TRBD1. The CDR3 length is 13 residues. CDR1 is SQVTM and CDR2 is ANQGSEA in the germline V gene. The V and J ends lost 6 bases and 4 bases, in that order; junction bases with no gene match: 8. This CDR3 is CSVHDRDGYGYTF. CDR3 nucleotide sequence: TGCAGCGTCCACGACAGGGATGGCTATGGCTACACCTTC.

The rearrangement joins TRBV7-2 to TRBJ1-4; D uncertain. Trimming removed 5 bases from V and 0 bases from J, with 13 bases in between. The CDR3 covers 16 residues. Per germline, CDR1 SGHTA and CDR2 FQGNSA. This CDR3 reads CASSLTRLATNEKLFF. DNA of the CDR3: TGTGCCAGCAGCCTAACCCGCCTTGCAACTAATGAAAAACTGTTTTTT. Full variable domain (rest looked up from reference TRBV7-2 and TRBJ1-4): GAGVSQSPSNKVTEKGKDVELRCDPISGHTALYWYRQSLGQGLEFLIYFQGNSAPDKSGLPSDRFSAERTGGSVSTLTIQRTQQEDSAVYLCASSLTRLATNEKLFFGSGTQLSVL.

The chain carries TRBV5-1 and TRBJ2-7; tentatively, D is TRBD1 or TRBD2 (6 bases each). Trimming cost V 3 bases and J 4 bases, with 17 bases left between them. The CDR3 extends over 15 amino acids. Germline-derived CDR1 and CDR2 are SGHRS and YFSETQ. CDR3 loop: CASSWTVGGQYEQYV. CDR3 sequence (DNA): TGCGCCAGCAGCTGGACCGTTGGGGGGCAATACGAGCAGTACGTC.

The chain employs TRBV9 and TRBJ1-1; a possible D gene is TRBD1 (6 bases). The CDR3 runs 13 residues. Between the trimmed V and J ends, which lost 3 bases and 5 bases, there was a span of 11 bases. Per germline, CDR1 SGDLS and CDR2 YYNGEE. The CDR3 bases are TGTGCCAGCAGCGCATCACAGGGTACTGAAGCTTTCTTT. Amino acids: CASSASQGTEAFF.

This clonotype showed up just a few times. The J gene is TRBJ2-7, the V gene TRBV6-6; no clear D. Germline values: CDR1 MNHNY, CDR2 SVGAGI (reference sequence). The CDR3 totals 14 residues. The germline V and J ends were trimmed by 0 bases and 0 bases, with 6 bases remaining between them. The CDR3 sequence is CASSYSHSSYEQYV. Written as DNA, the CDR3 is TGTGCCAGCAGTTACTCGCACAGCTCCTACGAGCAGTACGTC.

Only a few counts were recorded for this clonotype. The chain combines TRBV7-2 with TRBJ2-2, with unresolved D. CDR1 and CDR2 from the germline V gene are SGHTA and FQGNSA. The CDR3 covers 15 residues. Trimming removed 4 bases from V and 6 bases from J, with 15 bases in between. CDR3 region: CASSSTPTNAGELFF. The CDR3 DNA reads as TGTGCCAGCAGCTCCACGCCTACTAACGCCGGGGAGCTGTTTTTT.

This clonotype was observed a handful of times. The chain uses TRBV5-1 and TRBJ2-5; TRBD2 matches at 12 bases. Germline-derived CDR1 and CDR2 are SGHRS and YFSETQ. The CDR3 runs to 16 residues. The V gene end was trimmed by 1 base and the J gene end by 1 base; junction bases not matched to a gene: 2. This CDR3 is CASSLTSGGPQETQYF. CDR3 in DNA: TGCGCCAGCAGCTTGACTAGCGGGGGGCCCCAAGAGACCCAGTACTTC.

This clonotype has more than one count but fewer than ten. The chain uses TRBV2 and TRBJ1-2, with 12 bases matching TRBD1. CDR1 is SNHLY and CDR2 is FYNNEI in the germline V gene. CDR3 length: 17 amino acids. J lost 5 bases, V lost 1 base, and 8 bases had no gene match. In DNA, the CDR3 is TGTGCCAGCAGTGAAGTGGGGACAGGGGGCGCAGTGTATGGCTACACCTTC. It encodes CASSEVGTGGAVYGYTF.

The genes are TRBV7-2 and TRBJ2-3; 10 bases line up with TRBD2. V dropped 4 bases and J dropped 3; count of bases not matched to a gene: 10. The CDR3 extends over 17 amino acids. Germline V gives CDR1 SGHTA, CDR2 FQGNSA. The CDR3 protein is CASSSAGLAVLTDTQYF. The CDR3, as DNA: TGTGCCAGCAGCTCGGCCGGACTAGCGGTGTTAACAGATACGCAGTATTTT.

The V call is TRBV20-1, the J call TRBJ2-1, with TRBD1 as a possible D gene (6 bases). This CDR3 comprises 14 residues. The V and J ends lost 5 bases and 8 bases respectively, with 19 bases between them. In germline, CDR1 is DFQATT, CDR2 SNEGSKA (reference sequence). CDR3 sequence: CSAANRAGRDEQFF. DNA of the CDR3: TGCAGTGCTGCCAACAGGGCCGGTAGGGATGAGCAGTTCTTC.

This clonotype was seen a single time. V and J are TRBV9 and TRBJ2-1; a weak D match, TRBD1 (7 bases). The V end was cut by 4 bases, the J end by 7 bases, with 15 bases between. Germline values: CDR1 SGDLS, CDR2 YYNGEE. The CDR3 length is 14 residues. The CDR3 coding sequence is TGTGCCAGCAGCCCCACCCCAGGGGGGAATGAGCAGTTCTTC. Protein product: CASSPTPGGNEQFF.

At least ten counts were recorded for this clonotype. V usage is TRBV2 and J usage is TRBJ2-3; TRBD2 matches 10 bases. J was trimmed by 11 bases and V by 6 bases; bases with no gene match: 17. Germline CDR1 and CDR2: SNHLY and FYNNEI. The CDR3 has 16 residues. The CDR3 DNA is TGTGCCAGCAGAGAAATAGCGGGGGGACAACAGGAGAAGCAGTATTTT. Protein sequence: CASREIAGGQQEKQYF. Using reference TRBV2 and TRBJ2-3 for the parts outside the CDR3, the full variable domain is EPEVTQTPSHQVTQMGQEVILRCVPISNHLYFYWYRQILGQKVEFLVSFYNNEISEKSEIFDDQFSVERPDGSNFTLKIRSTKLEDSAMYFCASREIAGGQQEKQYFGPGTRLTVL.

This clonotype turned up a few times. CDR3 coding DNA: TGCGCCAGCAGCCACGGTCAGGGGGTTAGGTACAATGAGCAGTTCTTC. It is translated as CASSHGQGVRYNEQFF. The chain has TRBV4-1 and TRBJ2-1, with 7 nucleotides matching TRBD1. This CDR3 region has 16 residues. The junction had 9 bases not matched to a gene; V was cut back by 3 bases and J by 4 bases. CDR1 and CDR2 from the germline V gene are MGHRA and YSYEKL.

This clonotype appeared a few times. This chain joins TRBV11-2 and TRBJ2-1; perhaps TRBD1 as D (5 bases). This CDR3 contains 16 residues. Germline lookup yields CDR1 SGHAT and CDR2 FQNNGV. The V and J ends lost 2 bases and 6 bases respectively, with 17 bases between them. In DNA, the CDR3 is TGTGCCAGCAGCTTAACGGACACCGTCCTCGTCAATGAGCAGTTCTTC. As protein: CASSLTDTVLVNEQFF.

This chain uses TRBV27 with TRBJ2-2; D not resolved. The CDR3 is made up of 14 amino acids. Germline V gene lookup returns CDR1 MNHEY and CDR2 SMNVEV (reference sequence). Trimming took off 4 bases at V and 6 bases at J, with 12 bases between the two ends. The CDR3 DNA reads TGTGCCAGCAGTTCGCCGGATAAGGCCGGGGAGCTGTTTTTT. This translates into CASSSPDKAGELFF.

This clonotype appeared many times. The chain combines TRBV12-3 or TRBV12-4 with TRBJ2-2, with TRBD1 matching 9 bases. The CDR3 has 15 residues. J gave up 2 bases and V 5 bases, and 3 bases lay outside the gene matches. Here the CDR3 DNA reads TGTGCCAGCAGTCCGGGACAGGGAAACACCGGGGAGCTGTTTTTT. As protein: CASSPGQGNTGELFF.

The CDR3, as DNA: TGCAGCGTTGAGGGACAGGGGATATACAATGAGCAGTTCTTC. This gives the protein CSVEGQGIYNEQFF. This chain links TRBV29-1 with TRBJ2-1; 10 nucleotides line up with TRBD1. The germline gives CDR1 SQVTM, CDR2 ANQGSEA. With 3 bases clipped from V and 4 bases from J, the junction kept 3 bases outside the gene matches. CDR3 length: 14 residues.

This chain joins TRBV18 and TRBJ1-6; possible D gene TRBD1, 6 bases. Per the germline V gene, CDR1 is KGHSH and CDR2 is LQKENI. The CDR3 is 13 amino acids. V was shortened by 9 bases and J by 7 bases, with 13 bases between the two germline ends. The CDR3 coding sequence is TGTGCCAGTTTCAGGGGAAGGAATTCACCCCTCCACTTT. It translates to CASFRGRNSPLHF.

This chain connects TRBV18 to TRBJ2-5; the D gene is possibly TRBD1 (6 bases). The CDR3 sequence is 13 residues long. CDR1 is KGHSH, CDR2 LQKENI, per germline. Trimming removed 4 bases from V and 5 bases from J, with 11 bases in between. CDR3 coding DNA: TGTGCCAGCTCACGCGGACAGCGGGAGACCCAGTACTTC. Protein sequence: CASSRGQRETQYF.

The chain uses TRBV7-2 and TRBJ2-3; tentatively, D is TRBD1 or TRBD2 (6 bases each). Looked up from germline, CDR1 is SGHTA and CDR2 is FQGNSA. The CDR3 covers 17 residues. Trimming took off 1 base at V and 5 bases at J, with 19 bases between the two ends. The DNA of the CDR3 is TGTGCCAGCAGCTTAGAACCGGGGGCGCGGAGGAAAGATACGCAGTATTTT. Its protein product is CASSLEPGARRKDTQYF.

The sample holds a few counts of this clonotype. The chain employs TRBV4-2 and TRBJ2-5; D is undetermined. Trimming shortened V by 0 bases and J by 2 bases, and 7 bases separated the two germline ends. Germline CDR1 is LGHNA and CDR2 is YNFKEQ. The CDR3 consists of 14 residues. This CDR3 reads CASSQDLVQETQYF. The CDR3 bases are TGTGCCAGCAGCCAAGATTTAGTGCAAGAGACCCAGTACTTC.

V gene TRBV2 combines with J gene TRBJ2-4; D uncertain. Germline CDR1 and CDR2: SNHLY and FYNNEI. CDR3 size: 11 residues. The V gene lost 4 bases and the J gene lost 6 bases, with 4 bases spanning the gap. CDR3 residues: CASSVLNIQYF. DNA of the CDR3: TGTGCCAGCAGTGTCCTAAACATTCAGTACTTC. The complete variable domain, with remaining parts taken from reference TRBV2 and TRBJ2-4, reads EPEVTQTPSHQVTQMGQEVILRCVPISNHLYFYWYRQILGQKVEFLVSFYNNEISEKSEIFDDQFSVERPDGSNFTLKIRSTKLEDSAMYFCASSVLNIQYFGAGTRLSVL.

This clonotype has more than one count but fewer than ten. The chain combines TRBV7-8 with TRBJ1-3; TRBD1 matches 9 bases. Losses at the gene ends were 4 bases for V and 4 bases for J; bases not matched to a gene: 2. The germline V gene has CDR1 SGHVS and CDR2 FQNEAQ. The CDR3 runs 14 residues. CDR3 protein: CASSSGTGGNTIYF. As DNA, the CDR3 is TGTGCCAGCAGCTCCGGGACAGGGGGAAACACCATATATTTT.

This clonotype was counted ten times or more. The V and J genes are TRBV27 and TRBJ2-2; 12 bases line up with TRBD2. In germline, CDR1 is MNHEY, CDR2 SMNVEV (reference sequence). V was clipped by 5 bases and J by 7 bases; unmatched bases: 2. The CDR3 runs to 14 residues. The CDR3 DNA sequence: TGTGCCAGCAGTCGGACTAGCGGGATCGGGGAGCTGTTTTTT. Translation gives CASSRTSGIGELFF.

This rearrangement joins TRBV7-6 to TRBJ2-3, with 8 bases fitting TRBD2. The V gene end was trimmed by 7 bases and the J gene end by 2 bases; junction bases not matched to a gene: 14. This CDR3 is 17 amino acids long. Germline V lookup: CDR1 SGHVS, CDR2 FNYEAQ. The CDR3 loop reads CASTPDWGSGNTDTQYF. The CDR3 nucleotides are TGTGCCAGCACCCCCGATTGGGGTAGCGGGAACACAGATACGCAGTATTTT.